These 28 T cell receptor beta chains originate from one sample sequenced in a study of OX40 agonist ivuxolimab in advanced cancers. Data came from immunoSEQ multiplex PCR; TCRdb stores just in-frame clones and leaves some out. The sample lists about 76,000 clones, around nine tenths occurring once. The sample here was CD4+ or CD8+ T cells sorted from blood, taken in a trial of the OX40 agonist ivuxolimab. The receptors were sampled from an adult with an advanced solid tumor such as melanoma, head and neck, liver or kidney cancer.

This clone came up once. J is TRBJ2-1 and V is TRBV5-1; 12 bases match TRBD1. CDR1 and CDR2 from the germline V gene are SGHRS and YFSETQ. The CDR3 consists of 12 residues. The V segment lost 4 bases and the J segment 16 bases; nucleotides outside the gene matches: 6. The CDR3 sequence: CASSMGQGAPFF. The CDR3, as DNA: TGCGCCAGCAGCATGGGACAGGGGGCACCCTTCTTC.

The chain carries TRBV29-1 and TRBJ1-2; no firm D call. The germline V gene encodes CDR1 SQVTM and CDR2 ANQGSEA. The CDR3 has 14 residues. The V and J ends lost 0 bases and 4 bases respectively, with 12 bases between them. The CDR3 DNA sequence: TGCAGCGTTGAAGATAGTCGGGGAAGCTATGGCTACACCTTC. This sequence encodes CSVEDSRGSYGYTF.

This chain links TRBV7-9 with TRBJ1-2; D gene ambiguous. Germline V gene sequence: CDR1 SEHNR, CDR2 FQNEAQ (reference sequence). The CDR3 covers 10 residues. Trimming cost V 3 bases and J 8 bases, with 4 bases left between them. In DNA, the CDR3 is TGTGCCAGCAGCTTCGGCGGCTACACCTTC. Translation gives CASSFGGYTF. Full variable domain (missing parts from reference TRBV7-9 and TRBJ1-2): DTGVSQNPRHKITKRGQNVTFRCDPISEHNRLYWYRQTLGQGPEFLTYFQNEAQLEKSRLLSDRFSAERPKGSFSTLEIQRTEQGDSAMYLCASSFGGYTFGSGTRLTVV.

A note on this clone: In the same sample, other DNA sequences code for this CDR3. This chain links TRBV6-5 with TRBJ1-6; 8 bases align to TRBD1. This CDR3 has 15 residues. The junction had 1 base not matched to a gene; V was cut back by 0 bases and J by 6 bases. Germline V CDR1 and CDR2: MNHEY, SVGAGI. CDR3 protein: CASSYSTGGNSPLHF. As DNA, the CDR3 is TGTGCCAGCAGTTACTCTACAGGGGGTAATTCACCCCTCCACTTT.

The V call is TRBV4-3, the J call TRBJ1-6; 9 nucleotides agree with TRBD1. Germline loops: CDR1 LGHNA, CDR2 YSLEER. The CDR3 is made up of 16 amino acids. Trimming removed 3 bases from V and 6 bases from J; junction bases left unmatched: 6. This chain's CDR3 is CASSQGQGLSNSPLHF. The CDR3 DNA reads TGCGCCAGCAGCCAGGGACAGGGACTAAGTAATTCACCCCTCCACTTT.

The chain has TRBV2 and TRBJ2-3; a possible D gene is TRBD2 (6 bases). V was shortened by 7 bases and J by 0 bases, with 17 bases between the two germline ends. Germline V CDR1 and CDR2: SNHLY, FYNNEI. This CDR3 contains 16 residues. CDR3 DNA sequence: TGTGCCAGCACTCCCGAGGGGAGGATTAGCACAGATACGCAGTATTTT. Its protein is CASTPEGRISTDTQYF.

The V call is TRBV28, the J call TRBJ2-3, with 8 positions matching TRBD1. Trimming took 10 bases from V and 3 from J; bases not matched to a gene: 9. Germline CDR1 reads MDHEN; CDR2 reads SYDVKM. The length of the CDR3 is 14 residues. The DNA of the CDR3 is TGTGCCACCCGACGGACAGGGCGGACAGATACGCAGTATTTT. Its protein is CATRRTGRTDTQYF.

The CDR3 DNA follows: TGTGCCAGCAGCTTAGGGCTAGCCAGGGGTGGGAGTGGCACTGAAGCTTTCTTT. Protein sequence: CASSLGLARGGSGTEAFF. V usage is TRBV7-2 and J usage is TRBJ1-1, with a possible D match to TRBD1 (6 bases). Germline CDR1 SGHTA, CDR2 FQGNSA. The CDR3 covers 18 residues. Trimming shortened V by 1 base and J by 4 bases, and 22 bases separated the two germline ends.

The chain recombines TRBV6-4 with TRBJ2-7, with 7 nucleotides matching TRBD2. Per germline, CDR1 MRHNA and CDR2 SNTAGT. CDR3 size: 15 residues. With 5 bases clipped from V and 0 bases from J, the junction kept 7 bases outside the gene matches. CDR3 nucleotide sequence: TGTGCCAGCAGTCGGGAGGCAGGACCCTCCTACGAGCAGTACTTC. Translated, it gives CASSREAGPSYEQYF.

The chain carries TRBV30 and TRBJ2-2, with TRBD2 identical over 10 bases. There are 14 residues in the CDR3. The V segment lost 4 bases and the J segment 6 bases; nucleotides outside the gene matches: 5. CDR1 is GTSNPN and CDR2 is SVGIG in the germline V gene (reference sequence). CDR3 in amino acids: CAWKERGGAGELFF. The CDR3 nucleotides read TGTGCCTGGAAAGAGCGGGGGGGCGCCGGGGAGCTGTTTTTT.

This clone appeared a few times. The rearrangement links TRBV27 to TRBJ1-5; 8 nucleotides agree with TRBD1. Germline CDR1 is MNHEY and CDR2 is SMNVEV (reference sequence). This CDR3 is 14 amino acids long. J gave up 7 bases and V 5 bases, and 7 bases lay outside the gene matches. CDR3 sequence (DNA): TGTGCCAGCAGTCCAAGGACAGGGTTCCAGCCCCAGCATTTT. The encoded protein is CASSPRTGFQPQHF.

The rearrangement uses TRBV7-9 and TRBJ2-5; D perhaps matches TRBD1 (5 bases). CDR1 SEHNR and CDR2 FQNEAQ come from the germline V gene (reference sequence). V was clipped by 3 bases and J by 2 bases, with 7 bases between them. This CDR3 spans 13 amino acids. The CDR3 sequence is CASSFQGQETQYF. CDR3 nucleotide sequence: TGTGCCAGCAGCTTCCAGGGTCAAGAGACCCAGTACTTC.

The chain is built from TRBV6-5 and TRBJ2-1; no definite D call. V was cut by 2 bases and J by 3 bases, with 5 bases left in between. Germline values: CDR1 MNHEY, CDR2 SVGAGI. This CDR3 contains 13 residues. CDR3 sequence: CASSYTGYNEQFF. The CDR3 nucleotides read TGTGCCAGCAGTTACACGGGCTACAATGAGCAGTTCTTC.

There are a few counts of this clone. The chain recombines TRBV12-5 with TRBJ2-1, with D unclear. V shed 3 bases and J shed 4 bases, with 10 bases lying between them. The CDR3 length is 14 residues. The germline gives CDR1 LGHNT, CDR2 FRNRAP. The CDR3 here is CASGLSGDYNEQFF. In DNA form, the CDR3 reads TGTGCTAGTGGTTTATCAGGTGATTACAATGAGCAGTTCTTC.

This clone was seen only once. The genes are TRBV2 and TRBJ1-5; D gene ambiguous. The CDR3 runs 10 residues. Germline CDR1 SNHLY, CDR2 FYNNEI. Trimming pared 8 bases from V and 5 bases from J, leaving 4 bases between. The CDR3: CASGDQPQHF. The CDR3 coding sequence is TGTGCCAGCGGCGATCAGCCCCAGCATTTT.

DNA of the CDR3: TGTGCCAGCAGTCGGACAGTCGATTCACCCCTCCACTTT. It yields the protein CASSRTVDSPLHF. This chain links TRBV6-5 with TRBJ1-6; TRBD1 is a possible D gene (6 bases). The CDR3 is 13 amino acids. Trimming removed 5 bases from V and 8 bases from J, with 10 bases in between. CDR1 MNHEY and CDR2 SVGAGI come from the germline V gene.

This chain links TRBV4-2 with TRBJ2-3; 10 bases agree with TRBD2. After removal of 0 bases from V and 1 base from J, the junction contained 4 bases not matched to a gene. The CDR3 spans 17 residues. In germline, CDR1 is LGHNA, CDR2 YNFKEQ. The CDR3 DNA reads as TGTGCCAGCAGCCAAGATACAGCGGGGGGGGGCACAGATACGCAGTATTTT. Residues: CASSQDTAGGGTDTQYF.

The chain carries TRBV10-3 and TRBJ2-7; TRBD2 aligns across 8 bases. Germline CDR1 reads ENHRY; CDR2 reads SYGVKD. Trimming at V came to 4 bases and at J to 4 bases, leaving 6 bases not matched to a gene. CDR3 length equals 14 residues. The CDR3 spells CAISVGAGDYEQYV. The DNA for the CDR3 is TGTGCCATCAGTGTCGGAGCGGGGGATTACGAGCAGTACGTC.

V usage is TRBV5-1 and J usage is TRBJ1-1; no clear D. The CDR3 has 14 amino acids. The V end was cut by 0 bases, the J end by 6 bases, with 12 bases between. Germline V gives CDR1 SGHRS, CDR2 YFSETQ. For the CDR3, the DNA is TGCGCCAGCAGCTTGGGAGGGCAGGTTCCTGAAGCTTTCTTT. It encodes CASSLGGQVPEAFF.

The chain employs TRBV7-3 and TRBJ1-4, with 10 bases fitting TRBD1. Trimming took 5 bases from V and 5 from J; bases not matched to a gene: 5. The CDR3 runs to 15 residues. Germline CDR1 SGHTA, CDR2 FQGTGA. As DNA, the CDR3 is TGTGCCAGCAGCCTCACGGGACAGGGGAATGAAAAACTGTTTTTT. Encoded protein: CASSLTGQGNEKLFF.

The V and J genes are TRBV7-2 and TRBJ2-7; D gene uncertain. Germline V CDR1 and CDR2: SGHTA, FQGNSA. The CDR3 runs to 13 residues. The V gene lost 5 bases and the J gene lost 2 bases, with 10 bases spanning the gap. The CDR3 protein is CASSIGRPYEQYF. CDR3 coding DNA: TGTGCCAGCAGCATAGGACGGCCCTACGAGCAGTACTTC. The full variable domain, with the rest looked up from reference TRBV7-2 and TRBJ2-7, is GAGVSQSPSNKVTEKGKDVELRCDPISGHTALYWYRQSLGQGLEFLIYFQGNSAPDKSGLPSDRFSAERTGGSVSTLTIQRTQQEDSAVYLCASSIGRPYEQYFGPGTRLTVT.

V and J are TRBV6-5 and TRBJ2-5, with TRBD2 matching over 14 bases. CDR3 size: 15 residues. The ends lost 9 bases at V and 4 bases at J; junction bases unmatched: 7. CDR1 and CDR2 (germline): MNHEY, SVGAGI. CDR3: CASRTSGGRGETQYF. The CDR3, as DNA: TGTGCCAGTAGGACTAGCGGGGGGCGAGGAGAGACCCAGTACTTC.

The chain's CDR3 is CASSPQGFLSYEQYF. The CDR3 nucleotides are TGTGCCAGCAGCCCTCAGGGTTTTTTATCCTACGAGCAGTACTTC. The chain uses TRBV7-2 and TRBJ2-7; possibly TRBD1 for D (5 bases). In germline, CDR1 is SGHTA, CDR2 FQGNSA. V shed 5 bases and J shed 1 base, with 15 bases lying between them. The CDR3 sequence is 15 residues long.

The chain recombines TRBV7-9 with TRBJ1-1, with D uncertain. The CDR3 consists of 12 residues. Trimming took 6 bases from V and 5 from J, leaving 10 bases between them. Germline-derived CDR1 and CDR2 are SEHNR and FQNEAQ (reference sequence). In DNA form, the CDR3 reads TGTGCCAGCAGGGCCCTGGAGACTGAAGCTTTCTTT. Its translation: CASRALETEAFF. Complete variable domain (other parts from reference TRBV7-9 and TRBJ1-1): DTGVSQNPRHKITKRGQNVTFRCDPISEHNRLYWYRQTLGQGPEFLTYFQNEAQLEKSRLLSDRFSAERPKGSFSTLEIQRTEQGDSAMYLCASRALETEAFFGQGTRLTVV.

This clone was counted between two and nine times. The V and J genes are TRBV6-1 and TRBJ1-2; D possibly corresponds to TRBD1 (5 bases). The CDR3 covers 13 residues. The germline V and J ends were trimmed by 3 bases and 4 bases, with 9 bases remaining between them. CDR1 MNHNS and CDR2 SASEGT come from the germline V gene. Written as DNA, the CDR3 is TGTGCCAGCAGTGAGGGGGACGGCTATGGCTACACCTTC. The encoded protein is CASSEGDGYGYTF.

This sequence joins TRBV4-3 and TRBJ2-1; no reliable D call. The length of the CDR3 is 15 residues. V was pared by 0 bases and J by 3 bases, with 9 bases between. Germline CDR1 and CDR2: LGHNA and YSLEER. As DNA, the CDR3 is TGCGCCAGCAGCCAAGAGGTCAGGAACTACAATGAGCAGTTCTTC. Translated: CASSQEVRNYNEQFF.

The chain couples TRBV7-2 to TRBJ1-4, with TRBD1 matching 7 bases. The trim removed 2 bases at V and 4 bases at J, leaving 4 bases unmatched. The CDR3 runs to 15 residues. CDR1 and CDR2 from the germline V gene are SGHTA and FQGNSA. The CDR3 DNA reads as TGTGCCAGCAGCTTAAACAGGGGAAATAATGAAAAACTGTTTTTT. This sequence encodes CASSLNRGNNEKLFF. The entire variable domain, with the rest obtained from reference TRBV7-2 and TRBJ1-4, is as follows: GAGVSQSPSNKVTEKGKDVELRCDPISGHTALYWYRQSLGQGLEFLIYFQGNSAPDKSGLPSDRFSAERTGGSVSTLTIQRTQQEDSAVYLCASSLNRGNNEKLFFGSGTQLSVL.

The chain links TRBV7-2 to TRBJ1-5, with D possibly matching TRBD1 (5 bases). Trimming left V 2 bases short and J 6 bases short, with 11 bases between. Germline lookup yields CDR1 SGHTA and CDR2 FQGNSA. The CDR3 has 14 residues. The CDR3 spells CASSLLAGSQPQHF. CDR3 nucleotides: TGTGCCAGCAGCTTATTGGCAGGGAGTCAGCCCCAGCATTTT.